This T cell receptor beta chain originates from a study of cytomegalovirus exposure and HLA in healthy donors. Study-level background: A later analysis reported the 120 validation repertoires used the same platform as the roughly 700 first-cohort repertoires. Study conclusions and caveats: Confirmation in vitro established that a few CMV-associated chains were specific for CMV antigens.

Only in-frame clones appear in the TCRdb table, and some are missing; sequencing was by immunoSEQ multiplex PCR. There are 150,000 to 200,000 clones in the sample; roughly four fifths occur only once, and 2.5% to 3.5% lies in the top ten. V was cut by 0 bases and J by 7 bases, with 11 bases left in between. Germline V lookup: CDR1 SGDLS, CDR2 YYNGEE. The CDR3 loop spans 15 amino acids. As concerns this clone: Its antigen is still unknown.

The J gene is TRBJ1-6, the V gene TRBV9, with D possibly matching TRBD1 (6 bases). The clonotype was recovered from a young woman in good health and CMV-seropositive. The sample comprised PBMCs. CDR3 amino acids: CASSVASGVNSPLHF. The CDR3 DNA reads TGTGCCAGCAGCGTAGCTTCAGGGGTAAATTCACCCCTCCACTTT.